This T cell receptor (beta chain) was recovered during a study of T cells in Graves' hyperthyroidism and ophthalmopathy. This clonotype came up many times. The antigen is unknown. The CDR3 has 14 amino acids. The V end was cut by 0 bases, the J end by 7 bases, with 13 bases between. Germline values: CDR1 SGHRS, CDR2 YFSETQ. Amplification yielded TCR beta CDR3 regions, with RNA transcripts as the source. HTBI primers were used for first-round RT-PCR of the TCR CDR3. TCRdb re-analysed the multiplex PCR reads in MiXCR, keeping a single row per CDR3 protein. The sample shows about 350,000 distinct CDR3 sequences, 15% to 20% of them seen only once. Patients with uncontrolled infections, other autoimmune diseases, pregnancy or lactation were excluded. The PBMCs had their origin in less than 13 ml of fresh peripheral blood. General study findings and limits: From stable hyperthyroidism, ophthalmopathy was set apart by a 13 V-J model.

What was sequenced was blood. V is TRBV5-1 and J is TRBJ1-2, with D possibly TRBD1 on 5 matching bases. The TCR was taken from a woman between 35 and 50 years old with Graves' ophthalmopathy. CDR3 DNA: TGCGCCAGCAGCTTGGCCAGCGGGGACGGTGGCTACACCTTC. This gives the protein CASSLASGDGGYTF.